This TCR beta chain derives from a study of early T cells in non-severe SARS-CoV-2 infection. Overall study context: The sequenced material was bulk RNA from unsorted whole blood, and its chains were unpaired.

Via MiXCR, TCRdb re-called the 5' RACE reads, giving one row per CDR3 protein. The sample includes 64,000 or so distinct CDR3 sequences, around 13% of them seen just once. Trimming removed 5 bases from V and 4 bases from J; junction bases left unmatched: 7. This CDR3 is built from 15 residues. This clonotype was counted between two and nine times. The receptor was isolated from an adult who was a healthcare worker with PCR-confirmed SARS-CoV-2 infection or an uninfected control (not recorded which). Sequenced material: whole blood, taken at baseline. This chain connects TRBV12-3 or TRBV12-4 to TRBJ1-1; 10 nucleotides line up with TRBD1. The CDR3 here is CASSPWTGGFTEAFF. Written as DNA, the CDR3 is TGTGCCAGCAGTCCCTGGACAGGGGGATTCACTGAAGCTTTCTTT.